The 29 T cell receptor beta chains given below trace back to one sample, sequenced in a study of CD8+ T cells in alopecia areata. Treatment described: oral pan-JAK inhibitor, 5-10 mg twice daily. As the sequencing template, cDNA was produced by extracting RNA and reverse transcribing it. TCRdb keeps only in-frame clones here, not all; method: immunoSEQ multiplex PCR. This table has 150,000 to 200,000 clones, just under 65% appearing once. The sample was CD4+ T cells sorted from blood, taken between weeks 49 and 50, from a patient treated with tofacitinib. The receptors come from a human donor with alopecia areata.

V and J are TRBV6-5 and TRBJ1-5; D is possibly TRBD1 (5 bases). Looked up from germline, CDR1 is MNHEY and CDR2 is SVGAGI. V shed 6 bases and J shed 5 bases, with 17 bases lying between them. This CDR3 is built from 15 residues. The CDR3 DNA is TGTGCCAGCAGCACCGTTTGGGGGTCTCATCAGCCCCAGCATTTT. It translates to CASSTVWGSHQPQHF.

The J gene is TRBJ2-1, the V gene TRBV7-2; a weak D match, TRBD1 (5 bases). The CDR3 loop spans 15 amino acids. V was clipped by 1 base and J by 7 bases, with 14 bases between them. Germline V lookup: CDR1 SGHTA, CDR2 FQGNSA. The CDR3 region has the DNA TGTGCCAGCAGCTTAGGGGGCTTTGTTTGGAATGAGCAGTTCTTC. Amino acids: CASSLGGFVWNEQFF.

This clone has a single count. V is TRBV5-1 and J is TRBJ2-5, with TRBD1 matching 7 bases. The trim removed 3 bases at V and 5 bases at J, leaving 7 bases unmatched. Germline assignment: CDR1 SGHRS and CDR2 YFSETQ. The CDR3 runs to 14 residues. CDR3 in DNA: TGCGCCAGCAGCTACTCGACAGGGTGGGAGACCCAGTACTTC. It codes for CASSYSTGWETQYF.

This chain uses TRBV15 with TRBJ2-5, with D hard to call. V was clipped by 0 bases and J by 1 base, with 9 bases between them. The CDR3 spans 15 residues. Germline CDR1 and CDR2: LNHNV and YYDKDF (reference sequence). The CDR3: CATSRDMRLQETQYF. Written as DNA, the CDR3 is TGTGCCACCAGCAGAGATATGAGGCTCCAAGAGACCCAGTACTTC. The complete variable domain, with remaining parts taken from reference TRBV15 and TRBJ2-5, reads DAMVIQNPRYQVTQFGKPVTLSCSQTLNHNVMYWYQQKSSQAPKLLFHYYDKDFNNEADTPDNFQSRRPNTSFCFLDIRSPGLGDTAMYLCATSRDMRLQETQYFGPGTRLLVL.

J is TRBJ1-4 and V is TRBV25-1; D ambiguous. Looked up from germline, CDR1 is MGHDK and CDR2 is SYGVNS. The CDR3 spans 14 residues. V dropped 2 bases and J dropped 3 bases, with 7 bases sitting between them. The CDR3 loop reads CASSERAANEKLFF. Written as DNA, the CDR3 is TGTGCCAGCAGTGAAAGGGCAGCTAATGAAAAACTGTTTTTT.

This chain joins TRBV5-1 and TRBJ2-7; TRBD1 matches 7 bases. Germline lookup yields CDR1 SGHRS and CDR2 YFSETQ. CDR3 size: 14 residues. V lost 5 bases and J lost 1; bases outside the gene matches: 6. DNA of the CDR3: TGCGCCAGCAGACTCGGACAGGCTTCCTACGAGCAGTACTTC. Encoded protein: CASRLGQASYEQYF.

This chain connects TRBV29-1 to TRBJ1-2; D might be TRBD1 (6 bases). There are 12 residues in the CDR3. V was clipped by 5 bases and J by 3 bases, with 10 bases between them. Germline assignment: CDR1 SQVTM and CDR2 ANQGSEA. The CDR3 protein is CSVSGGDYGYTF. CDR3 DNA sequence: TGCAGCGTTTCTGGGGGCGACTATGGCTACACCTTC.

The chain's CDR3 is CASSRGLAGGLGTGELFF. CDR3 nucleotide sequence: TGCGCCAGCAGCCGCGGACTAGCGGGGGGGCTCGGCACCGGGGAGCTGTTTTTT. This chain links TRBV5-1 with TRBJ2-2, with 15 nucleotides matching TRBD2. Unmatched junction bases numbered 8, after V lost 4 bases and J lost 4 bases. CDR3 length equals 18 residues. In germline, CDR1 is SGHRS, CDR2 YFSETQ. The whole variable domain, remainder taken from reference TRBV5-1 and TRBJ2-2, is KAGVTQTPRYLIKTRGQQVTLSCSPISGHRSVSWYQQTPGQGLQFLFEYFSETQRNKGNFPGRFSGRQFSNSRSEMNVSTLELGDSALYLCASSRGLAGGLGTGELFFGEGSRLTVL.

This chain connects TRBV25-1 to TRBJ1-2; 8 nucleotides line up with TRBD1. Trimming removed 3 bases from V and 6 bases from J; junction bases left unmatched: 6. CDR3 length: 14 residues. Germline V gene lookup returns CDR1 MGHDK and CDR2 SYGVNS. The CDR3 spells CASSDQGARDGYTF. The DNA of the CDR3 is TGTGCCAGCAGTGATCAGGGGGCGAGGGATGGCTACACCTTC.

This rearrangement joins TRBV7-2 to TRBJ1-1, with 7 bases that match TRBD1. Germline-derived CDR1 and CDR2 are SGHTA and FQGNSA. The length of the CDR3 is 13 residues. The junction had 4 bases not matched to a gene; V was cut back by 5 bases and J by 4 bases. This CDR3 reads CASSRQGLTEAFF. The CDR3 nucleotides read TGTGCCAGCAGCAGACAGGGCCTCACTGAAGCTTTCTTT.

The genes are TRBV29-1 and TRBJ2-5, with D possibly being TRBD1 or TRBD2 (5 bases each). Germline V gives CDR1 SQVTM, CDR2 ANQGSEA. The CDR3 has 12 amino acids. Trimming shortened V by 7 bases and J by 2 bases, and 11 bases separated the two germline ends. The CDR3 bases are TGCAGCGGGGGGACCGCACAAGAGACCCAGTACTTC. Translation gives CSGGTAQETQYF.

J is TRBJ2-3 and V is TRBV7-2; D may be TRBD2 (5 bases). Trimming left V 5 bases short and J 5 bases short, with 5 bases between. CDR3 length: 11 amino acids. The V gene's germline CDR1 is SGHTA and CDR2 FQGNSA. The CDR3 here is CASSRGDTQYF. Written as DNA, the CDR3 is TGTGCCAGCAGCCGGGGAGATACGCAGTATTTT. Filled out from reference TRBV7-2 and TRBJ2-3, the complete variable domain reads GAGVSQSPSNKVTEKGKDVELRCDPISGHTALYWYRQSLGQGLEFLIYFQGNSAPDKSGLPSDRFSAERTGGSVSTLTIQRTQQEDSAVYLCASSRGDTQYFGPGTRLTVL.

This rearrangement joins TRBV5-6 to TRBJ1-4; a weak D match, TRBD1 (6 bases). The CDR3 consists of 15 residues. Trimming pared 4 bases from V and 5 bases from J, leaving 15 bases between. Germline CDR1 reads SGHDT; CDR2 reads YYEEEE. The chain's CDR3 is CASSATGTPNEKLFF. The CDR3 bases are TGTGCCAGCAGCGCAACAGGGACACCCAATGAAAAACTGTTTTTT.

V usage is TRBV25-1 and J usage is TRBJ1-1; possible D gene TRBD1, 6 bases. Germline values: CDR1 MGHDK, CDR2 SYGVNS. V was trimmed by 5 bases and J by 1 base, leaving 14 bases between them. The CDR3 has 15 residues. The CDR3 loop reads CASSPPKGENTEAFF. In DNA form, the CDR3 reads TGTGCCAGCAGTCCCCCGAAGGGGGAGAACACTGAAGCTTTCTTT.

This clone has only a few counts. The chain uses TRBV6-6 and TRBJ2-7; the D gene is possibly TRBD2 (6 bases). Looked up from germline, CDR1 is MNHNY and CDR2 is SVGAGI (reference sequence). With 3 bases removed from V and 0 bases from J, the gap between germline ends came to 9 bases. CDR3 length: 14 amino acids. The CDR3 DNA is TGTGCCAGCAGTTATGGGACTGACTCCTACGAGCAGTACTTC. This encodes CASSYGTDSYEQYF.

The chain is built from TRBV7-2 and TRBJ1-1; D is perhaps TRBD1 (6 bases). The CDR3 totals 12 residues. Trimming stripped 5 bases from V and 11 bases from J, with 15 bases between. Germline V gives CDR1 SGHTA, CDR2 FQGNSA. Here the CDR3 DNA reads TGTGCCAGCAGCCCCCAGGGGTTTGGGGCTTTCTTT. Protein sequence: CASSPQGFGAFF.

The chain is built from TRBV7-2 and TRBJ1-6; no clear D gene. The V end was cut by 5 bases, the J end by 7 bases, with 9 bases between. The CDR3 has 13 residues. Germline assignment: CDR1 SGHTA and CDR2 FQGNSA. CDR3 sequence (DNA): TGTGCCAGCAGCCCGCGATACAATTCACCCCTCCACTTT. As protein: CASSPRYNSPLHF.

CDR3 region: CASSTQGNLETQYF. The CDR3, as DNA: TGTGCCAGCAGCACTCAAGGGAATCTGGAGACCCAGTACTTC. The chain employs TRBV21-1 and TRBJ2-5. TRBV21-1 corresponds to a pseudogene. This CDR3 region has 14 residues.

This clone was recorded only once. J is TRBJ1-2 and V is TRBV7-2, with 7 bases aligning to TRBD1. CDR3 size: 16 residues. The germline CDR1 and CDR2 sequences are SGHTA and FQGNSA. J gave up 8 bases and V 1 base, and 13 bases lay outside the gene matches. The chain's CDR3 is CASSLVGTDLFGGYTF. The CDR3 region has the DNA TGTGCCAGCAGCTTAGTCGGGACAGACCTTTTTGGCGGCTACACCTTC.

This clone is classed as medium-sized. This sequence joins TRBV7-2 and TRBJ2-1; 9 bases agree with TRBD2. The germline V gene encodes CDR1 SGHTA and CDR2 FQGNSA. With 5 bases clipped from V and 3 bases from J, the junction kept 5 bases outside the gene matches. The CDR3 covers 15 residues. The CDR3 nucleotides read TGTGCCAGCAGCATTAGCGGGGGACTCTACAATGAGCAGTTCTTC. Translating gives CASSISGGLYNEQFF.

The chain combines TRBV4-3 with TRBJ2-1; a possible D gene is TRBD2 (6 bases). V lost 3 bases to trimming and J lost 5 bases, with 17 bases between them. The CDR3 consists of 16 residues. CDR1 and CDR2 from the germline V gene are LGHNA and YSLEER. DNA of the CDR3: TGCGCCAGCAGCCACGACACAGCGGGTCCCCACAATGAGCAGTTCTTC. Translated, it gives CASSHDTAGPHNEQFF.

The V gene is TRBV5-1, the J gene TRBJ1-1, with 8 bases fitting TRBD1. There are 14 residues in the CDR3. Unmatched junction bases numbered 8, after V lost 4 bases and J lost 6 bases. The germline V gene has CDR1 SGHRS and CDR2 YFSETQ. The CDR3 DNA sequence: TGCGCCAGCAGCGCCGGGGACAGGATGTCTGAAGCTTTCTTT. As protein: CASSAGDRMSEAFF.

This sequence joins TRBV19 and TRBJ1-2; perhaps TRBD1 as D (6 bases). Trimming cost V 6 bases and J 4 bases, with 21 bases left between them. Germline CDR1 LNHDA, CDR2 SQIVND (reference sequence). The CDR3 extends over 16 amino acids. CDR3 nucleotide sequence: TGTGCCAGTAGCCTTTCGGGGGGCAGGGCACTCTATGGCTACACCTTC. Residues: CASSLSGGRALYGYTF. Combining the CDR3 with reference TRBV19 and TRBJ1-2 gives the whole variable domain DGGITQSPKYLFRKEGQNVTLSCEQNLNHDAMYWYRQDPGQGLRLIYYSQIVNDFQKGDIAEGYSVSREKKESFPLTVTSAQKNPTAFYLCASSLSGGRALYGYTFGSGTRLTVV.

The J gene is TRBJ2-3, the V gene TRBV7-2; D not resolved. The ends were cut back, 5 bases at V and 1 base at J, with 7 bases in the middle. Germline values: CDR1 SGHTA, CDR2 FQGNSA. The CDR3 length is 13 residues. DNA for the CDR3: TGTGCCAGCAGCGGGATGGGCACAGATACGCAGTATTTT. As protein: CASSGMGTDTQYF.

The chain employs TRBV30 and TRBJ2-3, with D tentatively TRBD1 or TRBD2 (5 bases each). This CDR3 is built from 15 residues. CDR1 is GTSNPN and CDR2 is SVGIG in the germline V gene (reference sequence). V lost 5 bases and J 1 base, leaving 16 bases between the germline ends. The CDR3 reads CAWVPRRGGTDTQYF. The CDR3 nucleotides are TGTGCCTGGGTGCCTCGAAGGGGAGGCACAGATACGCAGTATTTT.

The gene calls are TRBV30 and TRBJ1-6; 11 bases fit TRBD1. The CDR3 has 14 residues. The V and J ends lost 1 base and 13 bases, in that order; junction bases with no gene match: 6. Germline values: CDR1 GTSNPN, CDR2 SVGIG (reference sequence). CDR3 nucleotide sequence: TGTGCCTGGAGTGGAGGGGACAGGGGGTTCCCCCTCCACTTT. Amino acid sequence: CAWSGGDRGFPLHF.

The chain has TRBV23-1 and TRBJ2-7; no firm D call. TRBV23-1 is annotated as an ORF whose role is uncertain. The CDR3 runs 13 residues. V gave up 9 bases and J gave up 6 bases, with 18 bases separating them. CDR3 in DNA: TGCGCCAGAGGCACAAAGTTCTTCTGCGAGCAGTACTTC. It yields the protein CARGTKFFCEQYF.

The genes are TRBV18 and TRBJ2-6; tentatively, D is TRBD1 (5 bases). The germline CDR1 and CDR2 sequences are KGHSH and LQKENI. V dropped 5 bases and J dropped 2 bases, with 19 bases sitting between them. This CDR3 comprises 18 residues. CDR3 in DNA: TGTGCCAGCTCAGGGGCTGGACGGCCAACAGCTGGGGCCAACGTCCTGACTTTC. It codes for CASSGAGRPTAGANVLTF.

This clone was seen a handful of times. CDR3 bases: TGTGCCACCAGCCGAGGGGGAGTTGAAGCTTTCTTT. Translation gives CATSRGGVEAFF. The rearrangement uses TRBV15 and TRBJ1-1; maybe TRBD1 (6 bases). Germline CDR1 and CDR2: LNHNV and YYDKDF (reference sequence). The germline V and J ends were trimmed by 5 bases and 7 bases, with 11 bases remaining between them. The CDR3 is 12 amino acids.